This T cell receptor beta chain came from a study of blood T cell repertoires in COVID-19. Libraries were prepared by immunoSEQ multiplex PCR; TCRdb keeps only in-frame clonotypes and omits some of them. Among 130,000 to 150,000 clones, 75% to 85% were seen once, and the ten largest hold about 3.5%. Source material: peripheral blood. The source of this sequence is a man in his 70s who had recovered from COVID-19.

DNA of the CDR3: TGTGCCAGCAGTGAAGCGGGGAGTTTAGAGACCCAGTACTTC. Protein product: CASSEAGSLETQYF. V gene TRBV6-1 combines with J gene TRBJ2-5; maybe TRBD2 (5 bases). V was trimmed by 0 bases and J by 4 bases, leaving 9 bases between them. The CDR3 is 14 residues long. Germline V gives CDR1 MNHNS, CDR2 SASEGT.